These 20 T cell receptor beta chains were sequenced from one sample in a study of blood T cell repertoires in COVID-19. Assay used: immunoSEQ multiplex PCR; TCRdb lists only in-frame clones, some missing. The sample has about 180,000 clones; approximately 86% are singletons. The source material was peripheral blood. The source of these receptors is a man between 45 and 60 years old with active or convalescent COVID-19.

The CDR3 here is CAISEDRGNYGYTF. DNA of the CDR3: TGTGCCATCAGTGAGGACAGGGGTAACTATGGCTACACCTTC. The chain joins TRBV10-3 to TRBJ1-2, with TRBD1 identical over 8 bases. CDR3 length: 14 amino acids. Unmatched junction bases numbered 0, after V lost 2 bases and J lost 1 base. In germline, CDR1 is ENHRY, CDR2 SYGVKD.

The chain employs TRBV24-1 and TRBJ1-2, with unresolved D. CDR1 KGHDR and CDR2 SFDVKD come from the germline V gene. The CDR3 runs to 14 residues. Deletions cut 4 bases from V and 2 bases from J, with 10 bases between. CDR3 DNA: TGTGCCACCAGTGAGCCGACATCGAACTATGGCTACACCTTC. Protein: CATSEPTSNYGYTF.

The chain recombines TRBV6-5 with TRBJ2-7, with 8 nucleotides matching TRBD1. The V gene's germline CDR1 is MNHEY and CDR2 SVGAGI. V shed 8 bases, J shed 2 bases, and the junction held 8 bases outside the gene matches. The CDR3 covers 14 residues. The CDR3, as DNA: TGTGCCAGCGGCGTGACAGGGGCCACCTACGAGCAGTACTTC. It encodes CASGVTGATYEQYF.

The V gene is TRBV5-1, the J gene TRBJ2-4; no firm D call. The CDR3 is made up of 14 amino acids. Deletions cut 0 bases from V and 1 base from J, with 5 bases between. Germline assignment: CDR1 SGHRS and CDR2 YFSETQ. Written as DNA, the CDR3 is TGCGCCAGCAGCTTGGACGGGGCCAAAAACATTCAGTACTTC. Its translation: CASSLDGAKNIQYF.

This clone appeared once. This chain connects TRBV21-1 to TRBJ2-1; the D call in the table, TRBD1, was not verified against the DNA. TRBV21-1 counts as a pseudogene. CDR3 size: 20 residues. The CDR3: CASSTLKPGQGPQIYNEQFF. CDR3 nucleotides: TGTGCCAGCAGCACCTTGAAGCCGGGACAGGGACCACAAATTTACAATGAGCAGTTCTTC.

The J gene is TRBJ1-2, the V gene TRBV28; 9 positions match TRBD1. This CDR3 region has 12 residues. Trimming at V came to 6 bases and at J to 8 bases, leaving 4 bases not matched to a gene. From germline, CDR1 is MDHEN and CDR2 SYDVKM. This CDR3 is CASRGQGEGYTF. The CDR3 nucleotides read TGTGCCAGCAGGGGACAGGGAGAAGGCTACACCTTC.

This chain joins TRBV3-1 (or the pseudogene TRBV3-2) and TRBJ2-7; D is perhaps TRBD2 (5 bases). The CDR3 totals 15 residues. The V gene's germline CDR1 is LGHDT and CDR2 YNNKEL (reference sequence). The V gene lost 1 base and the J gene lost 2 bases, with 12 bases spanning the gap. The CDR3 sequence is CASSQVPSSAYEQYF. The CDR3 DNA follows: TGTGCCAGCAGCCAAGTCCCTAGCTCTGCCTACGAGCAGTACTTC.

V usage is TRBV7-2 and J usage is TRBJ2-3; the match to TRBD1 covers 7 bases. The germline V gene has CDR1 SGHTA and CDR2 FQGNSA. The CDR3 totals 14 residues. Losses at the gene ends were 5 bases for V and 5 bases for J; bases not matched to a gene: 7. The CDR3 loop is CASSQQGTGDTQYF. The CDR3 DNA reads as TGTGCCAGCAGCCAACAGGGGACGGGAGATACGCAGTATTTT. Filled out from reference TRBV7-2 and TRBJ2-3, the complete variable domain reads GAGVSQSPSNKVTEKGKDVELRCDPISGHTALYWYRQSLGQGLEFLIYFQGNSAPDKSGLPSDRFSAERTGGSVSTLTIQRTQQEDSAVYLCASSQQGTGDTQYFGPGTRLTVL.

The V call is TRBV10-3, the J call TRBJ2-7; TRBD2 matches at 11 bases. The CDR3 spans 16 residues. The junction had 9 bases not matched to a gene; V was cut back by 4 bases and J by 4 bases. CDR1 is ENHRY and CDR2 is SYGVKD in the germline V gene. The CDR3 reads CAISGDTGTSGYEQYF. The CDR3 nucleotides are TGTGCCATCAGTGGCGATACAGGGACTAGCGGTTACGAGCAGTACTTC.

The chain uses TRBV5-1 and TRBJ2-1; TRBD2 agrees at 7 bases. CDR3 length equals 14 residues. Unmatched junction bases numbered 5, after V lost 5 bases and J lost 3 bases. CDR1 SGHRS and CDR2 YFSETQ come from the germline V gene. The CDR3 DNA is TGCGCCAGCAGTAGGGCGGGAGACTACAATGAGCAGTTCTTC. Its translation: CASSRAGDYNEQFF.

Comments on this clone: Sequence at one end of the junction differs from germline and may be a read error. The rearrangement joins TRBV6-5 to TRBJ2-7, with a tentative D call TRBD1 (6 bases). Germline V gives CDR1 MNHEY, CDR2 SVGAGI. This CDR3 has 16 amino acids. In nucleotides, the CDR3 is TGTGCCAGCACTTACGGACCCTCGCAGGGGCTGTACGAGCAGTACTTC. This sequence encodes CASTYGPSQGLYEQYF.

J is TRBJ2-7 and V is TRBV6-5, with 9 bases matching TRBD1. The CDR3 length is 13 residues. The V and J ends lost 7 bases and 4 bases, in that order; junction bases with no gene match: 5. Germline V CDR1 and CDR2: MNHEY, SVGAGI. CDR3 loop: CASIQGAAYEQYF. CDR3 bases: TGTGCCAGCATACAGGGGGCGGCGTACGAGCAGTACTTC.

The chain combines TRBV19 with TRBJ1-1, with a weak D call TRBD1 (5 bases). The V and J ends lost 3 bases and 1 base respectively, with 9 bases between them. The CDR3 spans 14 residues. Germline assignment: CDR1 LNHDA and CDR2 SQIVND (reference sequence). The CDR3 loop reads CASSIQGANTEAFF. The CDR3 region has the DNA TGTGCCAGTAGTATTCAAGGGGCGAACACTGAAGCTTTCTTT.

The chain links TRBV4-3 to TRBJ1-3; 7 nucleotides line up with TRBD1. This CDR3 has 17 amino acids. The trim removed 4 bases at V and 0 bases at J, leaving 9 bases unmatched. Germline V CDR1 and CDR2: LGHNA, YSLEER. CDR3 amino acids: CASSPQTGFISGNTIYF. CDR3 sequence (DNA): TGCGCCAGCAGCCCCCAGACAGGGTTTATCTCTGGAAACACCATATATTTT.

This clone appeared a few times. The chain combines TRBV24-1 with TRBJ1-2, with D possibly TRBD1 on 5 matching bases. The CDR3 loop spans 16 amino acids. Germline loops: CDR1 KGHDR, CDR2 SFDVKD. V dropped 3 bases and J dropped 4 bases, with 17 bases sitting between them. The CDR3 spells CATSDTSGLPGYGYTF. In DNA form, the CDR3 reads TGTGCCACCAGTGATACCTCAGGGTTACCTGGCTATGGCTACACCTTC.

The CDR3 DNA sequence: TGTGCCAGCAGCTTACCGGGACAGGGGTCCTACAATGAGCAGTTCTTC. Translated, it gives CASSLPGQGSYNEQFF. V and J are TRBV5-6 and TRBJ2-1, with 10 bases aligning to TRBD1. Per the germline V gene, CDR1 is SGHDT and CDR2 is YYEEEE. Trimming cost V 2 bases and J 1 base; bases outside gene matches: 3. CDR3 length: 16 amino acids.

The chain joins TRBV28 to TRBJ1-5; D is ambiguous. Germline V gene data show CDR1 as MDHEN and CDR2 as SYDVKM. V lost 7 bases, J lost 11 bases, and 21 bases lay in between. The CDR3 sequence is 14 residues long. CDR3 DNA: TGTGCCAGCACCTTACATACCCCGAGGAGTGCCCAGCATTTT. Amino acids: CASTLHTPRSAQHF.

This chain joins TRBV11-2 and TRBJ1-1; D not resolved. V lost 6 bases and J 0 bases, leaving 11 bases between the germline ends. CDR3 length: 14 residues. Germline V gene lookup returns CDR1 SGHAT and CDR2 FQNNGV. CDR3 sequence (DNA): TGTGCCAGCAGGCAAACAATTTTGAACACTGAAGCTTTCTTT. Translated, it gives CASRQTILNTEAFF.

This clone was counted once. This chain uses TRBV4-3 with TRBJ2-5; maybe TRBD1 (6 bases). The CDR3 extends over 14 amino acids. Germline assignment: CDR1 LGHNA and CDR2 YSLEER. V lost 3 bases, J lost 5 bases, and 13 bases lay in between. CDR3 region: CASSQGHSKETQYF. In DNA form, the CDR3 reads TGCGCCAGCAGCCAGGGACATAGCAAGGAGACCCAGTACTTC.

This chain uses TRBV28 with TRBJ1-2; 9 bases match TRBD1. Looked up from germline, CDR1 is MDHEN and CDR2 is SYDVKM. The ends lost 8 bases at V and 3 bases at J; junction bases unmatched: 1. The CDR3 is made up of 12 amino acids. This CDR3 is CASGDRDYGYTF. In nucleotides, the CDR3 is TGTGCCAGCGGGGACAGGGACTATGGCTACACCTTC.